A single sample gave rise to the 9 T cell receptor beta chains below, sequenced in a study of identical twins. TCRdb re-called the 5' RACE reads with MiXCR, one entry per CDR3 protein. The data show about 920,000 distinct CDR3 sequences, around an eighth seen once. These data also featured in a second study, about yellow fever vaccine responses in identical twins.

The specimen sequenced was PBMCs. These receptor sequences come from a woman aged 18-29 years in good health.

This clonotype occurred a few times. V usage is TRBV29-1 and J usage is TRBJ1-1; 8 positions match TRBD1. The CDR3 contains 13 residues. Germline CDR1 and CDR2: SQVTM and ANQGSEA. Losses at the gene ends were 6 bases for V and 6 bases for J; bases not matched to a gene: 9. CDR3 sequence (DNA): TGCAGCGTCGCAGGGGGCGCGAGCGCTGAAGCTTTCTTT. Residues: CSVAGGASAEAFF.

The chain has TRBV27 and TRBJ1-6; 7 bases are shared with TRBD1. Germline CDR1 MNHEY, CDR2 SMNVEV (reference sequence). The length of the CDR3 is 15 residues. V lost 5 bases to trimming and J lost 10 bases; unmatched junction nucleotides: 11. DNA of the CDR3: TGTGCCAGCAGTCTCAACCCGACAGGGAACTCACCCCTCCACTTT. This translates into CASSLNPTGNSPLHF.

The CDR3: CASRTGTGRPGELFF. The CDR3 DNA follows: TGTGCCAGCAGGACCGGGACAGGGAGGCCCGGGGAGCTGTTTTTT. V usage is TRBV28 and J usage is TRBJ2-2; 9 nucleotides align to TRBD1. V lost 6 bases, J lost 6 bases, and 8 bases stayed unmatched. This CDR3 has 15 residues. CDR1 MDHEN and CDR2 SYDVKM come from the germline V gene.

This clonotype was picked up many times. V gene TRBV15 combines with J gene TRBJ2-1; 10 nucleotides align to TRBD2. CDR1 LNHNV and CDR2 YYDKDF come from the germline V gene (reference sequence). J lost 10 bases, V lost 1 base, and 4 bases had no gene match. CDR3 size: 14 residues. The CDR3 DNA follows: TGTGCCACCAGCAGAGGGGGGACTAGCGAAGAGCAGTTCTTC. Translation: CATSRGGTSEEQFF.

The table lists this clonotype with a few counts. The V gene is TRBV5-1, the J gene TRBJ2-4; 16 nucleotides agree with TRBD2. With 4 bases clipped from V and 6 bases from J, the junction kept 4 bases outside the gene matches. CDR1 is SGHRS and CDR2 is YFSETQ in the germline V gene. The CDR3 has 16 residues. The CDR3 spells CASSTGLAGGGNIQYF. The CDR3 nucleotides read TGCGCCAGCAGCACGGGACTAGCGGGAGGGGGAAACATTCAGTACTTC.

Many counts were recorded for this clonotype. The genes are TRBV7-9 and TRBJ2-1; the D gene is possibly TRBD1 (6 bases). In germline, CDR1 is SEHNR, CDR2 FQNEAQ (reference sequence). V was cut by 5 bases and J by 2 bases, with 19 bases left in between. This CDR3 has 17 residues. Here the CDR3 DNA reads TGTGCCAGCAGCCGCCATCAGCAGGGGAGTACCTACAATGAGCAGTTCTTC. This encodes CASSRHQQGSTYNEQFF. Full variable domain (remainder filled in from reference TRBV7-9 and TRBJ2-1): DTGVSQNPRHKITKRGQNVTFRCDPISEHNRLYWYRQTLGQGPEFLTYFQNEAQLEKSRLLSDRFSAERPKGSFSTLEIQRTEQGDSAMYLCASSRHQQGSTYNEQFFGPGTRLTVL.

With respect to this clonotype: Sequence at one end of the junction differs from germline and may be a read error. The chain links TRBV20-1 to TRBJ2-1; a weak D match, TRBD2 (5 bases). This CDR3 contains 16 residues. Germline lookup yields CDR1 DFQATT and CDR2 SNEGSKA (reference sequence). CDR3 residues: CCAREEEEHRYNEQFF. In DNA form, the CDR3 reads TGCTGTGCTAGAGAGGAGGAAGAGCACAGATACAATGAGCAGTTCTTC.

This clonotype was detected ten times or more. This rearrangement joins TRBV4-1 to TRBJ2-7; D is unclear. The CDR3 contains 15 residues. From germline, CDR1 is MGHRA and CDR2 YSYEKL. V was cut by 1 base and J by 4 bases, with 14 bases left in between. CDR3 nucleotide sequence: TGCGCCAGCAGCCAAGGGGGTGGTAGTTCGTACGAGCAGTACTTC. Amino acid sequence: CASSQGGGSSYEQYF.

This clonotype was seen ten or more times. The V and J genes are TRBV5-1 and TRBJ1-6; D gene ambiguous. The ends were cut back, 0 bases at V and 8 bases at J, with 6 bases in the middle. Germline values: CDR1 SGHRS, CDR2 YFSETQ. The CDR3 is 13 amino acids. CDR3 region: CASSLAPDSPLHF. The CDR3 DNA reads TGCGCCAGCAGCTTGGCCCCAGATTCACCCCTCCACTTT.